Shown below are 30 T cell receptor beta chains from a single sample sequenced in a study of cytomegalovirus exposure and HLA in healthy donors. The PCR used 60 Vbeta and 13 Jbeta primers. Libraries were prepared by immunoSEQ multiplex PCR; TCRdb keeps only in-frame clonotypes and omits some of them. The table has approximately 170,000 clones, over 60% seen once. Sequences were obtained from PBMCs. These receptors all stem from a girl aged 10-17 years in good health and CMV-seronegative.

J is TRBJ2-7 and V is TRBV9; 7 bases align to TRBD1. Losses at the gene ends were 3 bases for V and 6 bases for J; bases not matched to a gene: 12. Germline V gives CDR1 SGDLS, CDR2 YYNGEE. CDR3 size: 15 residues. The CDR3 bases are TGTGCCAGCAGCGGCGAGACAGGGATCTTTAGCGAGCAGTACTTC. Amino acid sequence: CASSGETGIFSEQYF.

V and J are TRBV7-3 and TRBJ2-1; 10 bases align to TRBD2. The CDR3 is made up of 15 amino acids. CDR1 and CDR2 from the germline V gene are SGHTA and FQGTGA. V lost 2 bases and J lost 5; bases outside the gene matches: 3. The CDR3 is CASSLGTSGDNEQFF. In nucleotides, the CDR3 is TGTGCCAGCAGCTTAGGAACTAGCGGGGACAATGAGCAGTTCTTC.

The chain uses TRBV4-2 and TRBJ2-1; TRBD2 matches at 9 bases. CDR3 length: 18 residues. Losses at the gene ends were 1 base for V and 7 bases for J; bases not matched to a gene: 14. Germline V gene data show CDR1 as LGHNA and CDR2 as YNFKEQ. The CDR3 spells CASSQVPGLASGGNEQFF. As DNA, the CDR3 is TGTGCCAGCAGCCAAGTCCCGGGACTAGCATCAGGGGGGAATGAGCAGTTCTTC.

This clone was seen a handful of times. The rearrangement joins TRBV10-3 to TRBJ2-1; D is unclear. V was trimmed by 8 bases and J by 0 bases, leaving 8 bases between them. From germline, CDR1 is ENHRY and CDR2 SYGVKD. The CDR3 covers 13 residues. The CDR3 region is CAIGVGSYNEQFF. The DNA for the CDR3 is TGTGCCATCGGAGTTGGCTCCTACAATGAGCAGTTCTTC.

This chain uses TRBV27 with TRBJ2-7; TRBD1 might be the D (6 bases). The length of the CDR3 is 15 residues. With 2 bases removed from V and 3 bases from J, the gap between germline ends came to 14 bases. CDR1 MNHEY and CDR2 SMNVEV come from the germline V gene (reference sequence). The CDR3: CASSLPGQGFYEQYF. The CDR3 bases are TGTGCCAGCAGTTTACCGGGACAAGGCTTCTACGAGCAGTACTTC.

The CDR3, as DNA: TGTGCCTGGAGTGAGGGGACTAGCGGGCTCTCCTACAATGAGCAGTTCTTC. Its translation: CAWSEGTSGLSYNEQFF. This chain connects TRBV30 to TRBJ2-1; TRBD2 agrees at 12 bases. Germline V gene sequence: CDR1 GTSNPN, CDR2 SVGIG (reference sequence). The V gene end was trimmed by 1 base and the J gene end by 0 bases; junction bases not matched to a gene: 4. The CDR3 sequence is 17 residues long. Together with reference TRBV30 and TRBJ2-1, the CDR3 gives the full variable domain: SQTIHQWPATLVQPVGSPLSLECTVEGTSNPNLYWYRQAAGRGLQLLFYSVGIGQISSEVPQNLSASRPQDRQFILSSKKLLLSDSGFYLCAWSEGTSGLSYNEQFFGPGTRLTVL.

The chain has TRBV4-2 and TRBJ2-5; D is perhaps TRBD2 (5 bases). CDR3 length: 16 amino acids. Germline V gene data show CDR1 as LGHNA and CDR2 as YNFKEQ. Trimming cost V 0 bases and J 5 bases, with 16 bases left between them. In DNA, the CDR3 is TGTGCCAGCAGCCAAGAAATAGGAGGACTTGCGGAGACCCAGTACTTC. It specifies CASSQEIGGLAETQYF.

The V gene is TRBV7-9, the J gene TRBJ2-5, with D possibly matching TRBD2 (5 bases). This CDR3 comprises 12 residues. V gave up 11 bases and J gave up 7 bases, with 17 bases separating them. Germline V lookup: CDR1 SEHNR, CDR2 FQNEAQ (reference sequence). This CDR3 is CAREAGEGTQYF. The CDR3, as DNA: TGTGCCCGCGAGGCGGGCGAGGGGACCCAGTACTTC.

The V call is TRBV6-5, the J call TRBJ2-7; 7 bases fit TRBD2. The V segment lost 5 bases and the J segment 7 bases; nucleotides outside the gene matches: 5. The germline gives CDR1 MNHEY, CDR2 SVGAGI. This CDR3 comprises 12 residues. The DNA of the CDR3 is TGTGCCAGCAGTCCGAGCGGGGAGGAGCAGTACTTC. It translates to CASSPSGEEQYF.

The rearrangement uses TRBV13 and TRBJ1-3; 8 bases map to TRBD1. This CDR3 spans 17 amino acids. V shed 4 bases, J shed 2 bases, and the junction held 10 bases outside the gene matches. Germline assignment: CDR1 PRHDT and CDR2 FYEKMQ (reference sequence). The CDR3, as DNA: TGTGCCAGCAGCTCAGACGACAGGGGTTTACCTGGAAACACCATATATTTT. Translated, it gives CASSSDDRGLPGNTIYF.

The CDR3 reads CASSIQDFSYNSPLHF. The CDR3 DNA follows: TGTGCCAGTAGTATCCAGGACTTCTCCTATAATTCACCCCTCCACTTT. The gene calls are TRBV19 and TRBJ1-6; no clear D. V was cut by 3 bases and J by 0 bases, with 9 bases left in between. CDR1 and CDR2 (germline): LNHDA, SQIVND (reference sequence). This CDR3 has 16 residues.

The V call is TRBV19, the J call TRBJ1-1, with D hard to call. The V and J ends lost 3 bases and 0 bases respectively, with 8 bases between them. Looked up from germline, CDR1 is LNHDA and CDR2 is SQIVND (reference sequence). CDR3 size: 14 residues. The CDR3 sequence: CASSIWPMNTEAFF. The CDR3 DNA follows: TGTGCCAGTAGTATTTGGCCGATGAACACTGAAGCTTTCTTT.

The chain recombines TRBV2 with TRBJ2-2; D call uncertain. The CDR3 sequence is 13 residues long. Per germline, CDR1 SNHLY and CDR2 FYNNEI. V was pared by 6 bases and J by 0 bases, with 5 bases between. The CDR3 DNA reads TGTGCCAGCAGACAGTCGAACACCGGGGAGCTGTTTTTT. Amino acid sequence: CASRQSNTGELFF.

This rearrangement joins TRBV6-6 to TRBJ2-7; the match to TRBD2 covers 8 bases. V was clipped by 2 bases and J by 2 bases; unmatched bases: 2. CDR3 length: 14 amino acids. The germline CDR1 and CDR2 sequences are MNHNY and SVGAGI (reference sequence). The CDR3 nucleotides are TGTGCCAGCAGTTACCGGACTAGCACCTACGAGCAGTACTTC. The encoded protein is CASSYRTSTYEQYF.

This chain links TRBV4-2 with TRBJ2-1, with D possibly being TRBD1 (5 bases). V lost 0 bases to trimming and J lost 9 bases, with 12 bases between them. The CDR3 extends over 14 amino acids. Per the germline V gene, CDR1 is LGHNA and CDR2 is YNFKEQ. This chain's CDR3 is CASSQEGLVAEQFF. Written as DNA, the CDR3 is TGTGCCAGCAGCCAAGAGGGGCTAGTAGCTGAGCAGTTCTTC.

In its sample, this clone was seen a few times. The chain is built from TRBV7-9 and TRBJ1-1, with 7 nucleotides matching TRBD1. Germline lookup yields CDR1 SEHNR and CDR2 FQNEAQ (reference sequence). This CDR3 has 14 amino acids. V lost 3 bases and J lost 5; bases outside the gene matches: 6. The chain's CDR3 is CASSFVAGGTEAFF. The CDR3 coding sequence is TGTGCCAGCAGCTTTGTGGCAGGGGGGACTGAAGCTTTCTTT.

V and J are TRBV6-1 and TRBJ1-2; TRBD1 matches 7 bases. CDR3 length: 14 residues. J gave up 7 bases and V 4 bases, and 9 bases lay outside the gene matches. Germline V gives CDR1 MNHNS, CDR2 SASEGT. The CDR3 reads CASSGQGQRGGYTF. The CDR3 DNA reads TGTGCCAGCAGTGGACAGGGCCAACGGGGTGGCTACACCTTC.

V usage is TRBV5-6 and J usage is TRBJ1-5, with D tentatively TRBD1 (5 bases). The V end lost 4 bases, the J end lost 5 bases, and 16 bases lay between the germline ends. CDR3 size: 15 residues. CDR1 is SGHDT and CDR2 is YYEEEE in the germline V gene. In DNA form, the CDR3 reads TGTGCCAGCAGCCTGTCGTGGTTCAGGGATCAGCCCCAGCATTTT. Protein: CASSLSWFRDQPQHF.

This chain connects TRBV25-1 to TRBJ1-1; D might be TRBD1 (5 bases). CDR1 is MGHDK and CDR2 is SYGVNS in the germline V gene. The CDR3 has 15 amino acids. V shed 1 base and J shed 2 bases, with 11 bases lying between them. The CDR3 bases are TGTGCCAGCAGTGAATCACGGGGGGAAAACACTGAAGCTTTCTTT. This sequence encodes CASSESRGENTEAFF.

This chain links TRBV9 with TRBJ2-3, with TRBD2 matching 15 bases. V was clipped by 0 bases and J by 0 bases; unmatched bases: 8. Looked up from germline, CDR1 is SGDLS and CDR2 is YYNGEE. This CDR3 region has 20 residues. The CDR3: CASSVASGTSGGKSTDTQYF. The CDR3 DNA is TGTGCCAGCAGCGTAGCCTCTGGGACTAGCGGGGGGAAAAGCACAGATACGCAGTATTTT. Filled out from reference TRBV9 and TRBJ2-3, the complete variable domain reads DSGVTQTPKHLITATGQRVTLRCSPRSGDLSVYWYQQSLDQGLQFLIQYYNGEERAKGNILERFSAQQFPDLHSELNLSSLELGDSALYFCASSVASGTSGGKSTDTQYFGPGTRLTVL.

The CDR3 DNA is TGTGCCAGCAGTCCACAAATTCGAGGGTACACTGAAGCTTTCTTT. This sequence encodes CASSPQIRGYTEAFF. This chain links TRBV2 with TRBJ1-1; D is undetermined. The V gene's germline CDR1 is SNHLY and CDR2 FYNNEI. This CDR3 has 15 amino acids. The V gene lost 5 bases and the J gene lost 3 bases, with 16 bases spanning the gap.

V usage is TRBV19 and J usage is TRBJ1-5, with D uncertain. Germline V lookup: CDR1 LNHDA, CDR2 SQIVND (reference sequence). This CDR3 comprises 15 residues. V lost 7 bases and J 3 bases, leaving 16 bases between the germline ends. This CDR3 reads CASISPGTYNQPQHF. The CDR3 DNA reads TGTGCCAGTATAAGCCCGGGAACCTACAATCAGCCCCAGCATTTT.

This clone was seen just once. This sequence joins TRBV28 and TRBJ2-4; D may be TRBD2 (5 bases). The CDR3 is made up of 10 amino acids. V was shortened by 6 bases and J by 10 bases, with 7 bases between the two germline ends. Per germline, CDR1 MDHEN and CDR2 SYDVKM. The CDR3 coding sequence is TGTGCCAGCAGCCGGGAAATTCAGTACTTC. It translates to CASSREIQYF.

The CDR3 DNA sequence: TGCGCCAGTAGCAAGGAGACAGGGGGCGCGGAAAAACTGTTTTTT. Translated, it gives CASSKETGGAEKLFF. The chain couples TRBV5-1 to TRBJ1-4; 10 positions agree with TRBD1. Per germline, CDR1 SGHRS and CDR2 YFSETQ. This CDR3 contains 15 residues. The V gene end was trimmed by 8 bases and the J gene end by 8 bases; junction bases not matched to a gene: 12.

In this sample, this clone turned up a few times. The V and J genes are TRBV6-1 and TRBJ2-3; D is undetermined. CDR1 and CDR2 from the germline V gene are MNHNS and SASEGT. Deletions cut 7 bases from V and 1 base from J, with 15 bases between. The CDR3 length is 15 residues. In nucleotides, the CDR3 is TGTGCCAGCATGTCTGGCTTGGCTGGCACAGATACGCAGTATTTT. Amino acid sequence: CASMSGLAGTDTQYF.

A few counts support this clone. The chain links TRBV4-1 to TRBJ2-7; weak D call: TRBD1 (6 bases). CDR1 MGHRA and CDR2 YSYEKL come from the germline V gene. The CDR3 covers 17 residues. Trimming shortened V by 3 bases and J by 2 bases, and 20 bases separated the two germline ends. The CDR3 reads CASSQLLQGTRAYEQYF. The CDR3 DNA reads as TGCGCCAGCAGCCAGCTCTTACAGGGTACACGGGCCTACGAGCAGTACTTC.

The rearrangement links TRBV30 to TRBJ2-4, with D tentatively TRBD2 (7 bases). V was pared by 0 bases and J by 7 bases, with 16 bases between. Per the germline V gene, CDR1 is GTSNPN and CDR2 is SVGIG (reference sequence). The CDR3 totals 15 residues. CDR3 region: CAWSVSGGRLNIQYF. The CDR3 DNA sequence: TGTGCCTGGAGTGTGTCCGGGGGGCGATTGAACATTCAGTACTTC.

V and J are TRBV6-1 and TRBJ2-1, with D possibly matching TRBD1 (6 bases). Germline V gene sequence: CDR1 MNHNS, CDR2 SASEGT. V lost 5 bases and J lost 4, with 12 bases in between. This CDR3 is 14 amino acids long. In nucleotides, the CDR3 is TGTGCCAGCAGTCCCGAGGGGGTGTACAATGAGCAGTTCTTC. Its translation: CASSPEGVYNEQFF.

This sequence joins TRBV6-1 and TRBJ1-4; D is undetermined. CDR1 is MNHNS and CDR2 is SASEGT in the germline V gene. The V gene lost 0 bases and the J gene lost 8 bases, with 13 bases spanning the gap. CDR3 length: 15 residues. Here the CDR3 DNA reads TGTGCCAGCAGTGAAGCGTCAAGGTCGGAGGAAAAACTGTTTTTT. This gives the protein CASSEASRSEEKLFF.

The V and J genes are TRBV2 and TRBJ2-3; tentative D call: TRBD1 (5 bases). The CDR3 runs to 15 residues. CDR1 is SNHLY and CDR2 is FYNNEI in the germline V gene. V was clipped by 5 bases and J by 6 bases, with 18 bases between them. The CDR3 DNA reads as TGTGCCAGCAGTTGGGGCGGAGTGGTGACGGATACGCAGTATTTT. It yields the protein CASSWGGVVTDTQYF.